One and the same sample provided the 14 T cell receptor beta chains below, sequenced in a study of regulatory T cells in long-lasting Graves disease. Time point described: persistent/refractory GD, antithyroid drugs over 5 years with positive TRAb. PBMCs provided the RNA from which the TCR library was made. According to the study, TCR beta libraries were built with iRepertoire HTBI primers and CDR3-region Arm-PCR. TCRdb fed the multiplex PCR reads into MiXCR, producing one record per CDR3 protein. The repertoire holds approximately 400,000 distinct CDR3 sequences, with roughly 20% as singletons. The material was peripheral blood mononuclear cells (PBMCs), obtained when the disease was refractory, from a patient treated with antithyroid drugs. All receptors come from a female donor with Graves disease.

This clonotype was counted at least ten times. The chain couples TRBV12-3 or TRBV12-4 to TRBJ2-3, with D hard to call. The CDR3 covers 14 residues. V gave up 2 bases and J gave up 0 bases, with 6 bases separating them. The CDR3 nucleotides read TGTGCCAGCAGTTTAAAGTCGAGCACAGATACGCAGTATTTT. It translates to CASSLKSSTDTQYF.

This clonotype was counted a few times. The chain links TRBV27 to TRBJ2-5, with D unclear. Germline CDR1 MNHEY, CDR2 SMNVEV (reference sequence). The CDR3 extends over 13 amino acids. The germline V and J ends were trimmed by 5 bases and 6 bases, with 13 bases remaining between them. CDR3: CASSRVDGKTQYF. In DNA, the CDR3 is TGTGCCAGCAGTAGAGTGGACGGAAAGACCCAGTACTTC.

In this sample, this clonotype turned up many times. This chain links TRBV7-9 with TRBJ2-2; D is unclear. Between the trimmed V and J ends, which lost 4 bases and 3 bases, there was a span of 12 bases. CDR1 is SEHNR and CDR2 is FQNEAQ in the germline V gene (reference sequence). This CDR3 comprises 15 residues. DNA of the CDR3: TGTGCCAGCAGCTCTATACTTAACCACACCGGGGAGCTGTTTTTT. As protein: CASSSILNHTGELFF.

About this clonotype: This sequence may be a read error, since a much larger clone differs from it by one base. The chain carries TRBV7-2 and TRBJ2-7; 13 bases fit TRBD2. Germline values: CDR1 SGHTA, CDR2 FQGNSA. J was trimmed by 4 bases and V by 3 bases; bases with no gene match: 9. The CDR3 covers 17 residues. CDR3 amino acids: CTSSLGNGLAGDYEQYF. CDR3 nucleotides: TGTACCAGCAGCTTGGGCAATGGACTAGCGGGGGATTACGAGCAGTACTTC.

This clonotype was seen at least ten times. DNA for the CDR3: TGTGCCAGCAGCCCAATACCGGGACAGGGGGCAGATAACGTCCTGACTTTC. Its translation is CASSPIPGQGADNVLTF. V is TRBV11-1 and J is TRBJ2-6; 12 bases are a match to TRBD1. This CDR3 contains 17 residues. V lost 5 bases to trimming and J lost 10 bases; unmatched junction nucleotides: 12. Germline V gene sequence: CDR1 SGHAT, CDR2 FQDESV (reference sequence).

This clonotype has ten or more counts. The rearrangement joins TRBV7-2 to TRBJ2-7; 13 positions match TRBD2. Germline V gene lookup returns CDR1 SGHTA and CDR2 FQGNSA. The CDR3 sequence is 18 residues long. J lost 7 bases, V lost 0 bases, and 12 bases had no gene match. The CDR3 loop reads CASSLAFGLAGAPGEQYF. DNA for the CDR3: TGTGCCAGCAGCTTAGCGTTTGGACTAGCGGGAGCCCCGGGTGAGCAGTACTTC. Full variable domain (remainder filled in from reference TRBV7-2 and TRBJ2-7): GAGVSQSPSNKVTEKGKDVELRCDPISGHTALYWYRQSLGQGLEFLIYFQGNSAPDKSGLPSDRFSAERTGGSVSTLTIQRTQQEDSAVYLCASSLAFGLAGAPGEQYFGPGTRLTVT.

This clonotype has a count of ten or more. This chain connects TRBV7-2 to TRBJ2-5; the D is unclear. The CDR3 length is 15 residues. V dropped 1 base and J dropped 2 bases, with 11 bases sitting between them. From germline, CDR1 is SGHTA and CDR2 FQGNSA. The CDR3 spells CASSLDLGRQETQYF. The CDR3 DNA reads TGTGCCAGCAGCTTAGATCTGGGCCGACAAGAGACCCAGTACTTC.

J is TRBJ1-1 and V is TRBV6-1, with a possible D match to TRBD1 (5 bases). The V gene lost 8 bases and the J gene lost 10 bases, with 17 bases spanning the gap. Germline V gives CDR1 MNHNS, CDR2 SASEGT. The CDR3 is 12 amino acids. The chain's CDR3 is CASSLGGQRAFF. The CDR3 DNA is TGTGCCAGCTCCTTGGGGGGTCAACGAGCTTTCTTT.

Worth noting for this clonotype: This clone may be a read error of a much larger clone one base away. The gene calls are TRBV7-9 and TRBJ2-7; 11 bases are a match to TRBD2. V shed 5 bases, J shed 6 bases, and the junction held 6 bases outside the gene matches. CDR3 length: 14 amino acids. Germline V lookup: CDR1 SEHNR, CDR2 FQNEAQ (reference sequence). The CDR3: CASSPTSGGCEQYF. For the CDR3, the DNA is TGTGCCAGCAGCCCAACTAGCGGGGGATGCGAGCAGTACTTC.

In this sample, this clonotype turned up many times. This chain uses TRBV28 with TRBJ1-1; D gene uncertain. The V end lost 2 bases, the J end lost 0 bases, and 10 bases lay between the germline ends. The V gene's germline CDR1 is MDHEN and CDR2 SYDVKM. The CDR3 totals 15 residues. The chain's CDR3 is CASSLTRQLNTEAFF. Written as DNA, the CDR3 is TGTGCCAGCAGTTTAACGCGGCAGCTGAACACTGAAGCTTTCTTT.

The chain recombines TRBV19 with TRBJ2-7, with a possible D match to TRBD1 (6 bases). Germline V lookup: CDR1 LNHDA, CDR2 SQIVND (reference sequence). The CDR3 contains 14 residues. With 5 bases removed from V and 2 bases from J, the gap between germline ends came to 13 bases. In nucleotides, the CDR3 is TGTGCCAGTAGTCGAACCGGGACAACCTACGAGCAGTACTTC. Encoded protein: CASSRTGTTYEQYF.

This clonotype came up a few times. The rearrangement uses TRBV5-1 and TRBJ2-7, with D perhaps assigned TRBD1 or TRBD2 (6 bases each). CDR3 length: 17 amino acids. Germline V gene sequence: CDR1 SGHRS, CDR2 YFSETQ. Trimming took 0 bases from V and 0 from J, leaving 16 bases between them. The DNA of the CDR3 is TGCGCCAGCAGCTTGGCCAATGCGGGACATGTCTCCTACGAGCAGTACTTC. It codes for CASSLANAGHVSYEQYF.

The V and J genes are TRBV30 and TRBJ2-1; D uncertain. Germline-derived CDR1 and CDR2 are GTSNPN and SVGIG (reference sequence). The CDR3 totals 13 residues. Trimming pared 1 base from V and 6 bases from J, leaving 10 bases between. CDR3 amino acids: CAWSGGSPNEQFF. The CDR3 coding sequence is TGTGCCTGGAGTGGAGGTTCGCCCAATGAGCAGTTCTTC.

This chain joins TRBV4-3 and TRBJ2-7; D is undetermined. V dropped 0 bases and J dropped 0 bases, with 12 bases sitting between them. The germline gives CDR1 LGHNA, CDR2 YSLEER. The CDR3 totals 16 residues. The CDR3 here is CASSQDRGSFSYEQYF. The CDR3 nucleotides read TGCGCCAGCAGCCAAGATAGAGGCTCCTTCTCCTACGAGCAGTACTTC.